These 10 T cell receptor beta chains were all obtained from the same sample, sequenced in a study of blood T cell repertoires in COVID-19. This table comes from immunoSEQ multiplex PCR, and its TCRdb copy is limited to in-frame clones, with some not included. The profile covers 390,000 or so clones, with roughly 90% appearing a single time and 1.4% taken by the ten largest. Sequenced material: peripheral blood. These receptors were obtained from a woman aged 30 to 39 with active or convalescent COVID-19.

This chain uses TRBV10-3 with TRBJ1-6, with 8 bases identical to TRBD1. V lost 7 bases to trimming and J lost 7 bases; unmatched junction nucleotides: 6. Germline loops: CDR1 ENHRY, CDR2 SYGVKD. This CDR3 is built from 14 residues. DNA for the CDR3: TGTGCCATCACCGACAGGGGAGGAAATTCACCCCTCCACTTT. Amino acid sequence: CAITDRGGNSPLHF.

The chain links TRBV18 to TRBJ2-7; 9 bases fit TRBD1. J gave up 2 bases and V 5 bases, and 4 bases lay outside the gene matches. The germline V gene has CDR1 KGHSH and CDR2 LQKENI. This CDR3 region has 14 residues. CDR3 nucleotide sequence: TGTGCCAGCTCATCACAGGGGGCTGCCTACGAGCAGTACTTC. Protein product: CASSSQGAAYEQYF.

This clone was seen more than once but under ten times. V gene TRBV10-3 combines with J gene TRBJ2-7; TRBD2 agrees at 14 bases. Germline CDR1 ENHRY, CDR2 SYGVKD. The trim removed 6 bases at V and 7 bases at J, leaving 5 bases unmatched. The CDR3 runs 14 residues. CDR3 sequence: CAIRMGLAGDEQYF. The CDR3 bases are TGTGCCATCAGAATGGGACTAGCGGGAGATGAGCAGTACTTC.

The chain joins TRBV11-2 to TRBJ1-1, with D maybe TRBD1 (6 bases). Trimming left V 7 bases short and J 6 bases short, with 12 bases between. Germline V lookup: CDR1 SGHAT, CDR2 FQNNGV. There are 12 residues in the CDR3. CDR3 region: CASKGGAPEAFF. The CDR3 bases are TGTGCCAGCAAAGGGGGGGCCCCTGAAGCTTTCTTT. The full variable domain, in which reference TRBV11-2 and TRBJ1-1 provide the parts outside the CDR3, is EAGVAQSPRYKIIEKRQSVAFWCNPISGHATLYWYQQILGQGPKLLIQFQNNGVVDDSQLPKDRFSAERLKGVDSTLKIQPAKLEDSAVYLCASKGGAPEAFFGQGTRLTVV.

The genes are TRBV5-1 and TRBJ2-7; possibly TRBD2 for D (5 bases). The CDR3 totals 14 residues. In germline, CDR1 is SGHRS, CDR2 YFSETQ. V was cut by 6 bases and J by 3 bases, with 16 bases left in between. CDR3 region: CASTPPTGSYEQYF. The DNA for the CDR3 is TGCGCCAGCACCCCCCCTACGGGGAGCTACGAGCAGTACTTC.

This chain uses TRBV11-2 with TRBJ2-7, with 7 positions matching TRBD2. The CDR3 spans 15 residues. Germline values: CDR1 SGHAT, CDR2 FQNNGV. Trimming at V came to 3 bases and at J to 1 base, leaving 6 bases not matched to a gene. The CDR3 coding sequence is TGTGCCAGCAGCTTGGCGGGGGTACTGTCCTACGAGCAGTACTTC. This translates into CASSLAGVLSYEQYF.

The sample holds one count of this clone. The rearrangement links TRBV5-1 to TRBJ1-5; 10 nucleotides match TRBD1. This CDR3 has 15 residues. Per the germline V gene, CDR1 is SGHRS and CDR2 is YFSETQ. Trimming removed 0 bases from V and 5 bases from J; junction bases left unmatched: 2. The CDR3 loop reads CASSLAGQGHQPQHF. Here the CDR3 DNA reads TGCGCCAGCAGCTTGGCGGGACAGGGGCATCAGCCCCAGCATTTT.

The V and J genes are TRBV10-3 and TRBJ1-6; 9 nucleotides agree with TRBD1. The CDR3 consists of 14 residues. J gave up 7 bases and V 6 bases, and 4 bases lay outside the gene matches. Germline loops: CDR1 ENHRY, CDR2 SYGVKD. CDR3 coding DNA: TGTGCCATCAGGGACAGGGGAACCAATTCACCCCTCCACTTT. The encoded protein is CAIRDRGTNSPLHF.

The chain combines TRBV10-2 with TRBJ1-4, with a possible D match to TRBD1 (5 bases). Deletions cut 8 bases from V and 0 bases from J, with 22 bases between. This CDR3 is 18 amino acids long. The germline gives CDR1 WSHSY, CDR2 SAAADI. For the CDR3, the DNA is TGCGCCAGCCAGGATCCGGGACTCCCGCCTGCAACTAATGAAAAACTGTTTTTT. Amino acid sequence: CASQDPGLPPATNEKLFF.

J is TRBJ2-3 and V is TRBV11-2; TRBD1 matches at 7 bases. Trimming removed 5 bases from V and 4 bases from J; junction bases left unmatched: 15. Germline V gene sequence: CDR1 SGHAT, CDR2 FQNNGV. There are 17 residues in the CDR3. CDR3 sequence reads: CASSAPHTETGPDTQYF. The CDR3, as DNA: TGTGCCAGCAGCGCCCCCCACACGGAGACAGGGCCAGATACGCAGTATTTT. Full variable domain (remainder filled in from reference TRBV11-2 and TRBJ2-3): EAGVAQSPRYKIIEKRQSVAFWCNPISGHATLYWYQQILGQGPKLLIQFQNNGVVDDSQLPKDRFSAERLKGVDSTLKIQPAKLEDSAVYLCASSAPHTETGPDTQYFGPGTRLTVL.